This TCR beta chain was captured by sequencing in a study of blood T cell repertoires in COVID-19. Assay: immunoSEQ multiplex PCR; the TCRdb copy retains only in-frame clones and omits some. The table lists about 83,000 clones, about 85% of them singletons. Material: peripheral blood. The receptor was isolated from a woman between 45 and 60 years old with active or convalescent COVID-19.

In nucleotides, the CDR3 is TGTGCCAGTACCAAGGTCGGTAGCGGGGGGTCCCTAAGACACTACGAGCAGTACTTC. Protein sequence: CASTKVGSGGSLRHYEQYF. The rearrangement joins TRBV19 to TRBJ2-7; 10 bases map to TRBD2. CDR3 length: 19 amino acids. Per the germline V gene, CDR1 is LNHDA and CDR2 is SQIVND (reference sequence). With 7 bases clipped from V and 3 bases from J, the junction kept 21 bases outside the gene matches.